The 12 T cell receptor beta chains in this list originate from one sample, sequenced in a study of blood T cell repertoires in COVID-19. TCRdb's copy holds only in-frame clones and misses some; the assay was immunoSEQ multiplex PCR. This table holds tens of thousands of clones, roughly 80% found once. Sequenced material: peripheral blood. All receptors come from a woman aged 70-85 years with acute or convalescent COVID-19.

V and J are TRBV7-2 and TRBJ1-5; D not certain. This CDR3 contains 13 residues. Germline V gene sequence: CDR1 SGHTA, CDR2 FQGNSA. Trimming stripped 5 bases from V and 4 bases from J, with 9 bases between. For the CDR3, the DNA is TGTGCCAGCAGCATGGAACAGAATCAGCCCCAGCATTTT. Its protein product is CASSMEQNQPQHF.

The chain recombines TRBV28 with TRBJ1-3; D uncertain. Trimming took 3 bases from V and 0 from J, leaving 6 bases between them. CDR1 and CDR2 from the germline V gene are MDHEN and SYDVKM. This CDR3 has 14 residues. This CDR3 reads CASSFGSSGNTIYF. CDR3 nucleotides: TGTGCCAGCAGTTTCGGGAGCTCTGGAAACACCATATATTTT.

This clone has only one observation. The rearrangement uses TRBV11-2 and TRBJ2-3, with D uncertain. The V end was cut by 1 base, the J end by 11 bases, with 7 bases between. CDR3 length: 11 amino acids. Germline V gives CDR1 SGHAT, CDR2 FQNNGV. The CDR3 sequence is CASSLGLMQYF. The CDR3 DNA reads as TGTGCCAGCAGCTTAGGTTTAATGCAGTATTTT. The full variable domain, in which reference TRBV11-2 and TRBJ2-3 provide the parts outside the CDR3, is EAGVAQSPRYKIIEKRQSVAFWCNPISGHATLYWYQQILGQGPKLLIQFQNNGVVDDSQLPKDRFSAERLKGVDSTLKIQPAKLEDSAVYLCASSLGLMQYFGPGTRLTVL.

V gene TRBV4-1 combines with J gene TRBJ2-2; 7 bases are shared with TRBD1. Trimming removed 5 bases from V and 3 bases from J; junction bases left unmatched: 6. Germline V gene sequence: CDR1 MGHRA, CDR2 YSYEKL. The CDR3 runs to 15 residues. CDR3 bases: TGCGCCAGCAGCTTCGACAGGGTGGACACCGGGGAGCTGTTTTTT. Amino acids: CASSFDRVDTGELFF.

The chain recombines TRBV7-2 with TRBJ2-2, with a possible D match to TRBD1 (6 bases). The germline V gene encodes CDR1 SGHTA and CDR2 FQGNSA. The V end was cut by 3 bases, the J end by 6 bases, with 11 bases between. CDR3 length: 14 residues. In DNA, the CDR3 is TGTGCCAGCAGCTTCGTCAGGGGCCCCGGGGAGCTGTTTTTT. It is translated as CASSFVRGPGELFF.

The chain couples TRBV5-1 to TRBJ2-3, with D unclear. V shed 2 bases and J shed 4 bases, with 14 bases lying between them. CDR1 SGHRS and CDR2 YFSETQ come from the germline V gene. This CDR3 spans 15 amino acids. The CDR3, as DNA: TGCGCCAGCAGCTTAGCAGGTTCGTGGCCAGATACGCAGTATTTT. This encodes CASSLAGSWPDTQYF.

This chain uses TRBV5-6 with TRBJ2-7; 7 bases line up with TRBD2. Unmatched junction bases numbered 2, after V lost 4 bases and J lost 4 bases. This CDR3 is built from 12 residues. The germline gives CDR1 SGHDT, CDR2 YYEEEE. CDR3 loop: CASSRGVYEQYF. For the CDR3, the DNA is TGTGCCAGCAGCCGGGGGGTTTACGAGCAGTACTTC.

V gene TRBV7-9 combines with J gene TRBJ1-2; D remains ambiguous. The CDR3 has 13 amino acids. The germline V gene encodes CDR1 SEHNR and CDR2 FQNEAQ (reference sequence). Trimming left V 5 bases short and J 8 bases short, with 15 bases between. Here the CDR3 DNA reads TGTGCCAGCAGCGCCAACATATTATCAGGCTACACCTTC. Protein product: CASSANILSGYTF.

V and J are TRBV9 and TRBJ1-4, with TRBD1 identical over 8 bases. With V trimmed by 0 bases and J by 3 bases, 1 base remained unmatched. This CDR3 contains 15 residues. CDR1 and CDR2 from the germline V gene are SGDLS and YYNGEE. Written as DNA, the CDR3 is TGTGCCAGCAGCGTAGGGACAGGGTCTAATGAAAAACTGTTTTTT. It specifies CASSVGTGSNEKLFF.

This chain uses TRBV30 with TRBJ1-2; D is uncertain. CDR3 size: 15 residues. V was trimmed by 3 bases and J by 1 base, leaving 15 bases between them. The germline CDR1 and CDR2 sequences are GTSNPN and SVGIG (reference sequence). This chain's CDR3 is CAWSLGVGDNYGYTF. The CDR3 nucleotides are TGTGCCTGGAGCCTGGGTGTGGGAGATAACTATGGCTACACCTTC. Together with reference TRBV30 and TRBJ1-2, the CDR3 gives the full variable domain: SQTIHQWPATLVQPVGSPLSLECTVEGTSNPNLYWYRQAAGRGLQLLFYSVGIGQISSEVPQNLSASRPQDRQFILSSKKLLLSDSGFYLCAWSLGVGDNYGYTFGSGTRLTVV.

Worth noting for this clone: Other nucleotide sequences from this sample produce the same CDR3. The chain joins TRBV3-1 (or the pseudogene TRBV3-2) to TRBJ2-7; TRBD1 is a possible D gene (6 bases). CDR1 is LGHDT, CDR2 YNNKEL, per germline (reference sequence). The CDR3 runs 14 residues. The V and J ends lost 4 bases and 3 bases respectively, with 13 bases between them. CDR3 region: CASSPQGWGYEQYF. The CDR3 DNA reads TGTGCCAGCAGCCCACAGGGATGGGGCTACGAGCAGTACTTC.

As for this clone: One end of the junction does not line up with germline, which may come from a read error. CDR3 in amino acids: CASSFYSLGPYF. In DNA, the CDR3 is TGTGCCAGCAGCTTCTACAGTCTTGGCCCATACTTC. V gene TRBV3-1 (or the pseudogene TRBV3-2) combines with J gene TRBJ1-2; D not resolved. This CDR3 region has 12 residues. Germline V gives CDR1 LGHDT, CDR2 YNNKEL (reference sequence).